Each of the 30 T cell receptor beta chains below was sequenced from the same sample in a study of beta chain features in type 1 diabetes. Expressed TCRB transcripts were sequenced, since all the RNA that had been isolated was reverse transcribed. Sequencing was performed with immunoSEQ multiplex PCR; in TCRdb, only in-frame clones are kept and a portion is missing. The profile shows about 400,000 clones, around an eighth of them singletons. Sequenced: naive CD4+ T cells from blood. The receptors stem from a man aged 18 to 30 in good health.

In its sample, this clone was seen a few times. The CDR3 nucleotides read TGTGCCAGCAGCTTAAGGTTCGCGGGCACAGATACGCAGTATTTT. Amino acid sequence: CASSLRFAGTDTQYF. The chain carries TRBV7-2 and TRBJ2-3; D gene ambiguous. Trimming cost V 2 bases and J 1 base, with 10 bases left between them. This CDR3 comprises 15 residues. Germline-derived CDR1 and CDR2 are SGHTA and FQGNSA. Full variable domain (missing parts from reference TRBV7-2 and TRBJ2-3): GAGVSQSPSNKVTEKGKDVELRCDPISGHTALYWYRQSLGQGLEFLIYFQGNSAPDKSGLPSDRFSAERTGGSVSTLTIQRTQQEDSAVYLCASSLRFAGTDTQYFGPGTRLTVL.

This clone has just a few counts. The chain recombines TRBV30 with TRBJ1-2; the match to TRBD1 covers 8 bases. CDR1 is GTSNPN, CDR2 SVGIG, per germline (reference sequence). The CDR3 runs 17 residues. J lost 3 bases, V lost 0 bases, and 12 bases had no gene match. The CDR3 sequence: CAWSVSGQGAGDYGYTF. The CDR3 bases are TGTGCCTGGAGTGTAAGTGGCCAGGGGGCAGGGGACTATGGCTACACCTTC.

This clone turned up a few times. The chain combines TRBV7-6 with TRBJ2-7; D might be TRBD1 (5 bases). This CDR3 spans 14 amino acids. V was shortened by 1 base and J by 6 bases, with 13 bases between the two germline ends. Per germline, CDR1 SGHVS and CDR2 FNYEAQ. The CDR3 loop reads CASSLESGPGEQYF. The DNA for the CDR3 is TGTGCCAGCAGCTTAGAGTCAGGGCCGGGCGAGCAGTACTTC.

CDR3 region: CASSLAGGLLGANVLTF. In DNA, the CDR3 is TGTGCCAGCAGTTTGGCGGGGGGGCTTCTCGGGGCCAACGTCCTGACTTTC. The chain employs TRBV28 and TRBJ2-6; TRBD2 aligns across 9 bases. V shed 3 bases, J shed 4 bases, and the junction held 7 bases outside the gene matches. The CDR3 runs 17 residues. Looked up from germline, CDR1 is MDHEN and CDR2 is SYDVKM.

Here the CDR3 reads CATRSASGSSYEQYF. DNA for the CDR3: TGCGCCACCCGGTCGGCGAGCGGCAGCTCCTACGAGCAGTACTTC. The chain is built from TRBV5-1 and TRBJ2-7; TRBD2 might be the D (5 bases). Trimming removed 9 bases from V and 0 bases from J, with 19 bases in between. The CDR3 runs to 15 residues. Per the germline V gene, CDR1 is SGHRS and CDR2 is YFSETQ.

This clone was picked up a small number of times. The chain combines TRBV6-5 with TRBJ2-2; no clear D. Trimming pared 7 bases from V and 2 bases from J, leaving 11 bases between. CDR3 length equals 14 residues. CDR1 is MNHEY and CDR2 is SVGAGI in the germline V gene. In DNA form, the CDR3 reads TGTGCCAGCATCAGGTTTCCCAACACCGGGGAGCTGTTTTTT. Its protein is CASIRFPNTGELFF.

This clone has a handful of counts. The chain uses TRBV7-2 and TRBJ1-6; unclear D gene. The CDR3 contains 15 residues. Trimming pared 5 bases from V and 9 bases from J, leaving 17 bases between. Germline V gene data show CDR1 as SGHTA and CDR2 as FQGNSA. The CDR3 here is CASSLRSREGSPLHF. For the CDR3, the DNA is TGTGCCAGCAGCCTACGGTCGAGGGAGGGTTCACCCCTCCACTTT.

The chain combines TRBV4-1 with TRBJ1-6, with D unresolved. The CDR3 runs 16 residues. Germline V lookup: CDR1 MGHRA, CDR2 YSYEKL. With 1 base removed from V and 0 bases from J, the gap between germline ends came to 7 bases. The CDR3 sequence is CASSQAGFSYNSPLHF. In DNA form, the CDR3 reads TGCGCCAGCAGCCAAGCAGGATTCTCCTATAATTCACCCCTCCACTTT.

The V call is TRBV25-1, the J call TRBJ2-7; D gene ambiguous. The CDR3 contains 14 residues. Germline V gene sequence: CDR1 MGHDK, CDR2 SYGVNS. Trimming shortened V by 1 base and J by 2 bases, and 9 bases separated the two germline ends. The CDR3 DNA reads TGTGCCAGCAGTGAATTCCCCTTAACCTACGAGCAGTACTTC. Its translation is CASSEFPLTYEQYF.

This clone was found a few times. This chain uses TRBV7-9 with TRBJ2-1; TRBD1 aligns across 8 bases. Germline CDR1 and CDR2: SEHNR and FQNEAQ (reference sequence). Trimming at V came to 10 bases and at J to 0 bases, leaving 14 bases not matched to a gene. This CDR3 spans 17 amino acids. The CDR3 DNA follows: TGTGCCACCAAAAAGTCGGGACAGGCCAGCTCCTACAATGAGCAGTTCTTC. Translated, it gives CATKKSGQASSYNEQFF. The entire variable domain, with the rest obtained from reference TRBV7-9 and TRBJ2-1, is as follows: DTGVSQNPRHKITKRGQNVTFRCDPISEHNRLYWYRQTLGQGPEFLTYFQNEAQLEKSRLLSDRFSAERPKGSFSTLEIQRTEQGDSAMYLCATKKSGQASSYNEQFFGPGTRLTVL.

This chain links TRBV5-6 with TRBJ1-1; 7 bases agree with TRBD1. Trimming took 4 bases from V and 7 from J; bases not matched to a gene: 10. This CDR3 has 14 amino acids. Germline-derived CDR1 and CDR2 are SGHDT and YYEEEE. The CDR3 loop reads CASSPLLGQSEAFF. CDR3 nucleotide sequence: TGTGCCAGCAGCCCCCTGCTGGGACAGAGTGAAGCTTTCTTT.

This chain uses TRBV9 with TRBJ2-1; 13 bases are a match to TRBD2. Germline CDR1 reads SGDLS; CDR2 reads YYNGEE. The V segment lost 3 bases and the J segment 5 bases; nucleotides outside the gene matches: 2. This CDR3 is 15 amino acids long. The CDR3 reads CASSGGTSGNNEQFF. CDR3 nucleotide sequence: TGTGCCAGCAGCGGAGGGACTAGCGGGAACAATGAGCAGTTCTTC. The full variable domain, with the rest looked up from reference TRBV9 and TRBJ2-1, is DSGVTQTPKHLITATGQRVTLRCSPRSGDLSVYWYQQSLDQGLQFLIQYYNGEERAKGNILERFSAQQFPDLHSELNLSSLELGDSALYFCASSGGTSGNNEQFFGPGTRLTVL.

A few counts support this clone. The CDR3 is CASSQGAGAFMNTEAFF. The CDR3 DNA sequence: TGCGCCAGCAGCCAAGGGGCAGGGGCGTTCATGAACACTGAAGCTTTCTTT. J is TRBJ1-1 and V is TRBV4-1, with D perhaps matching TRBD1 (6 bases). Germline CDR1 MGHRA, CDR2 YSYEKL. This CDR3 comprises 17 residues. The V end lost 1 base, the J end lost 0 bases, and 15 bases lay between the germline ends.

V gene TRBV11-2 combines with J gene TRBJ2-7, with 10 positions matching TRBD1. The CDR3 sequence is 15 residues long. Germline trimming cut 1 base from V and 1 base from J; bases unmatched to any gene: 1. Germline values: CDR1 SGHAT, CDR2 FQNNGV. The CDR3 DNA reads TGTGCCAGCAGCTTAGGACAGGGGGCTTCCTACGAGCAGTACTTC. It codes for CASSLGQGASYEQYF.

In its sample, this clone was seen a few times. The rearrangement links TRBV7-3 to TRBJ2-5; TRBD2 matches at 8 bases. The germline V gene has CDR1 SGHTA and CDR2 FQGTGA. This CDR3 comprises 14 residues. Trimming at V came to 3 bases and at J to 5 bases, leaving 5 bases not matched to a gene. CDR3: CASSFQASGETQYF. CDR3 DNA sequence: TGTGCCAGCAGCTTCCAGGCTAGCGGGGAGACCCAGTACTTC.

The chain uses TRBV6-6 and TRBJ1-3; D remains ambiguous. Germline V lookup: CDR1 MNHNY, CDR2 SVGAGI (reference sequence). V shed 5 bases and J shed 0 bases, with 11 bases lying between them. This CDR3 is built from 15 residues. In DNA form, the CDR3 reads TGTGCCAGCAGTCGGGAAGGGAGCTCTGGAAACACCATATATTTT. Translation: CASSREGSSGNTIYF.

V and J are TRBV5-1 and TRBJ1-1, with a possible D match to TRBD1 (5 bases). Trimming removed 4 bases at V and 3 bases at J, with 19 bases between. This CDR3 has 16 amino acids. Germline V lookup: CDR1 SGHRS, CDR2 YFSETQ. CDR3 region: CASSRETGGVYTEAFF. The CDR3, as DNA: TGCGCCAGCAGCCGTGAGACGGGGGGAGTATACACTGAAGCTTTCTTT.

This clone has just a few counts. V usage is TRBV10-3 and J usage is TRBJ2-2; maybe TRBD2 (6 bases). The V and J ends lost 7 bases and 0 bases respectively, with 9 bases between them. CDR3 length equals 14 residues. CDR1 is ENHRY and CDR2 is SYGVKD in the germline V gene. The CDR3 DNA reads as TGTGCCATCAACGGACTAACGAACACCGGGGAGCTGTTTTTT. Amino acids: CAINGLTNTGELFF.

This clone was picked up a small number of times. The rearrangement uses TRBV18 and TRBJ2-3; the D is unclear. V lost 3 bases, J lost 0 bases, and 16 bases lay in between. Germline values: CDR1 KGHSH, CDR2 LQKENI. The CDR3 totals 17 residues. CDR3 loop: CASSPFRPGGSTDTQYF. CDR3 nucleotides: TGTGCCAGCTCACCTTTCCGCCCAGGTGGTAGCACAGATACGCAGTATTTT.

This clone was counted between two and nine times. This rearrangement joins TRBV4-1 to TRBJ2-2; no clear D. The CDR3 is 13 residues long. V lost 3 bases and J lost 6, with 8 bases in between. Germline values: CDR1 MGHRA, CDR2 YSYEKL. In DNA, the CDR3 is TGCGCCAGCAGCCACGTGCGAGCCGGGGAGCTGTTTTTT. Encoded protein: CASSHVRAGELFF.

The rearrangement uses TRBV6-6 and TRBJ2-5, with 9 bases fitting TRBD1. The length of the CDR3 is 15 residues. Germline-derived CDR1 and CDR2 are MNHNY and SVGAGI (reference sequence). V was pared by 7 bases and J by 4 bases, with 10 bases of the junction left unmatched. The CDR3 spells CASTRATGGRETQYF. In nucleotides, the CDR3 is TGTGCCAGCACCCGGGCTACAGGGGGCCGAGAGACCCAGTACTTC.

The V gene is TRBV30, the J gene TRBJ1-5; D is unresolved. The CDR3 consists of 13 residues. Germline CDR1 is GTSNPN and CDR2 is SVGIG (reference sequence). Trimming cost V 2 bases and J 5 bases, with 10 bases left between them. The CDR3 nucleotides read TGTGCCTGGAGTACGAGGACTCATCAGCCCCAGCATTTT. Protein sequence: CAWSTRTHQPQHF.

This clone was found a few times. The identical CDR3 is also encoded by other nucleotide sequences in the sample. The chain links TRBV7-9 to TRBJ2-5, with D possibly being TRBD2 (7 bases). There are 13 residues in the CDR3. Germline lookup yields CDR1 SEHNR and CDR2 FQNEAQ (reference sequence). Trimming took off 3 bases at V and 5 bases at J, with 10 bases between the two ends. The CDR3 is CASSFGGRETQYF. CDR3 sequence (DNA): TGTGCCAGCAGCTTCGGGGGGCGGGAGACCCAGTACTTC. Variable domain in full (rest from reference TRBV7-9 and TRBJ2-5): DTGVSQNPRHKITKRGQNVTFRCDPISEHNRLYWYRQTLGQGPEFLTYFQNEAQLEKSRLLSDRFSAERPKGSFSTLEIQRTEQGDSAMYLCASSFGGRETQYFGPGTRLLVL.

This clone was counted only a few times. The chain has TRBV9 and TRBJ2-5; 9 nucleotides align to TRBD1. J gave up 7 bases and V 3 bases, and 7 bases lay outside the gene matches. The CDR3 consists of 14 residues. Germline-derived CDR1 and CDR2 are SGDLS and YYNGEE. The CDR3 spells CASSAEVGQGTQYF. For the CDR3, the DNA is TGTGCCAGCAGCGCCGAGGTGGGACAGGGGACCCAGTACTTC.

This clone occurred a few times. CDR3 protein: CAARGSSGANVLTF. The CDR3 DNA is TGTGCCGCAAGGGGCAGCTCTGGGGCCAACGTCCTGACTTTC. The chain recombines TRBV7-8 with TRBJ2-6, with a tentative D call TRBD1 (5 bases). The CDR3 runs 14 residues. Germline CDR1 is SGHVS and CDR2 is FQNEAQ. V lost 11 bases and J 0 bases, leaving 11 bases between the germline ends.

In its sample, this clone was seen a few times. The J gene is TRBJ1-2, the V gene TRBV5-1, with D uncertain. The CDR3 totals 16 residues. V lost 0 bases, J lost 4 bases, and 16 bases lay in between. CDR1 SGHRS and CDR2 YFSETQ come from the germline V gene. As DNA, the CDR3 is TGCGCCAGCAGCTTGGGACCGGAACGCGGGAGCTATGGCTACACCTTC. As protein: CASSLGPERGSYGYTF.

This clone was seen a handful of times. The V call is TRBV29-1, the J call TRBJ2-1; 10 bases are shared with TRBD1. Trimming at V came to 7 bases and at J to 6 bases, leaving 12 bases not matched to a gene. The CDR3 has 15 residues. CDR1 and CDR2 from the germline V gene are SQVTM and ANQGSEA. This CDR3 is CSGSDRGTGANEQFF. The CDR3 DNA reads TGCAGCGGATCAGATCGCGGGACAGGGGCCAATGAGCAGTTCTTC.

This chain links TRBV18 with TRBJ2-4; D not certain. Germline V gives CDR1 KGHSH, CDR2 LQKENI. The CDR3 length is 15 residues. Between the trimmed V and J ends, which lost 3 bases and 1 base, there was a span of 10 bases. Written as DNA, the CDR3 is TGTGCCAGCTCACCGTACTCCGAGGCCAAAAACATTCAGTACTTC. Its translation: CASSPYSEAKNIQYF.

V and J are TRBV4-3 and TRBJ1-1; D is perhaps TRBD1 (6 bases). The CDR3 is 13 amino acids. Between the trimmed V and J ends, which lost 4 bases and 3 bases, there was a span of 9 bases. Germline V CDR1 and CDR2: LGHNA, YSLEER. CDR3 sequence (DNA): TGCGCCAGCAGCCCCAGGGGAGACACTGAAGCTTTCTTT. Translation gives CASSPRGDTEAFF.

In its sample, this clone was seen a few times. This chain connects TRBV7-9 to TRBJ1-5, with a possible D match to TRBD1 (5 bases). This CDR3 is built from 14 residues. Trimming shortened V by 1 base and J by 7 bases, and 11 bases separated the two germline ends. Germline-derived CDR1 and CDR2 are SEHNR and FQNEAQ (reference sequence). CDR3 DNA sequence: TGTGCCAGCAGCTTAGAGTCAGGGAGGCAGCCCCAGCATTTT. Translating gives CASSLESGRQPQHF.